The rows below give T cell receptor beta chains drawn from one sample of a study of blood T cell repertoires in COVID-19. Profiling relied on immunoSEQ multiplex PCR, and the TCRdb table lists in-frame clones only, not all of them. The profile shows around 100,000 clones, around 89% of them singletons. The sequencing sample was made of peripheral blood. These receptors were taken from a woman of 80 years or more with acute or convalescent COVID-19. Both conserved end residues are part of each CDR3. D genes are given only for firm matches. Rows give clone size only sometimes, using once, few, many, or a class for an expanded clone.

j_call,clone_size,d_call,v_call,cdr3_aa,cdr3_nt
TRBJ2-2,.,.,TRBV2,CASSVSGLDTGELFF,TGTGCCAGCAGTGTGTCAGGGCTCGACACCGGGGAGCTGTTTTTT
TRBJ1-4,.,TRBD1,TRBV10-3,CAIKGQGDEKLFF,TGTGCCATCAAGGGACAGGGGGATGAAAAACTGTTTTTT
TRBJ1-5,.,TRBD1,TRBV19,CASRPGQGFQPQHF,TGTGCCAGTAGGCCGGGACAGGGATTTCAGCCCCAGCATTTT
TRBJ1-3,.,TRBD1,TRBV15,CATKQRGQGRDTIYF,TGTGCCACCAAGCAGAGGGGACAGGGCCGGGACACCATATATTTT
TRBJ1-2,.,.,TRBV5-1,CASSLQGSNYGYTF,TGCGCCAGCAGCTTGCAGGGATCTAACTATGGCTACACCTTC
TRBJ2-7,.,TRBD1,TRBV12-5,CASGPSGQGPGLQYF,TGTGCTAGTGGACCGAGCGGACAGGGCCCCGGCTTGCAGTACTTC
TRBJ1-2,.,TRBD1,TRBV18,CASSPDYRGRAYGYTF,TGTGCCAGCTCACCCGACTACAGGGGACGCGCTTATGGCTACACCTTC
TRBJ2-7,.,TRBD2,TRBV2,CASRGLAGGEQYF,TGTGCCAGCAGGGGACTAGCCGGGGGCGAGCAGTACTTC
TRBJ1-2,.,.,TRBV5-1,CASSLNEAKSGYGYTF,TGCGCCAGCAGCCTAAATGAAGCGAAGTCCGGATATGGCTACACCTTC
TRBJ2-5,.,TRBD1,TRBV5-1,CASSTGQGQETQYF,TGCGCCAGCAGCACGGGACAGGGTCAAGAGACCCAGTACTTC
TRBJ2-7,.,.,TRBV10-1,CASSGPRAPYEQYF,TGCGCCAGCAGTGGACCTAGAGCCCCCTACGAGCAGTACTTC
TRBJ1-5,.,.,TRBV5-6,CASSLAEFSNQPQHF,TGTGCCAGCAGCTTGGCAGAATTTAGCAATCAGCCCCAGCATTTT
TRBJ2-7,.,.,TRBV28,CASSFRYEQYF,TGTGCCAGCAGTTTTCGTTACGAGCAGTACTTC
TRBJ2-3,.,.,TRBV5-4,CASSLFPLMGGESTDTQYF,TGTGCCAGCAGCTTGTTTCCCTTGATGGGGGGAGAAAGCACAGATACGCAGTATTTT
TRBJ1-5,.,.,TRBV10-3,CAIRPGVSQPQHF,TGTGCCATCAGACCAGGGGTGAGTCAGCCCCAGCATTTT
TRBJ2-5,.,.,TRBV27,CASSFGGQPVGETQYF,TGTGCCAGCAGTTTTGGGGGCCAGCCGGTGGGAGAGACCCAGTACTTC
TRBJ2-7,.,.,TRBV6-5,CASSLTRTEEQYF,TGTGCCAGCAGCCTCACACGGACTGAGGAGCAGTACTTC
TRBJ1-2,few,.,TRBV15,CATSRVGGGYGYTF,TGTGCCACCAGCAGAGTGGGCGGGGGCTATGGCTACACCTTC
TRBJ2-2,.,.,TRBV19,CASRGLQGGTGELFF,TGTGCCAGTAGGGGTTTACAGGGTGGCACCGGGGAGCTGTTTTTT
TRBJ1-1,.,.,TRBV19,CASSIDLPGNTEAFF,TGTGCCAGTAGTATAGATCTCCCAGGGAACACTGAAGCTTTCTTT
TRBJ2-5,.,TRBD1,TRBV7-8,CASSLVGGQRIETQYF,TGTGCCAGCAGCTTAGTAGGGGGCCAAAGGATAGAGACCCAGTACTTC
TRBJ1-2,.,TRBD1,TRBV4-1,CASSQGQPLGYTF,TGCGCCAGCAGCCAGGGACAGCCTCTTGGCTACACCTTC
TRBJ1-1,.,TRBD1,TRBV10-3,CAIRGQGDGTEAFF,TGTGCCATCAGGGGACAGGGGGACGGCACTGAAGCTTTCTTT
TRBJ1-2,.,.,TRBV5-1,CASSLDGGAGYGYTF,TGCGCCAGCAGCTTGGATGGGGGAGCGGGCTATGGCTACACCTTC
TRBJ1-2,.,.,TRBV7-2,CASSFQGWDGYTF,TGTGCCAGCAGCTTCCAGGGGTGGGATGGCTACACCTTC
TRBJ2-1,once,TRBD2,TRBV24-1,CATSGRTSGNNEQFF,TGTGCCACCAGTGGCAGGACTAGCGGCAACAATGAGCAGTTCTTC
TRBJ2-5,.,TRBD2,TRBV7-8,CASSLFVAGGGETQYF,TGTGCCAGCAGCTTATTTGTAGCGGGGGGCGGAGAGACCCAGTACTTC
TRBJ1-5,.,.,TRBV6-4,CASSDPENILTCNQPQHF,TGTGCCAGCAGTGACCCAGAAAACATCCTGACTTGCAATCAGCCCCAGCATTTT
TRBJ1-1,.,TRBD1,TRBV30,CAWSVPGGPAWGTEAFF,TGTGCCTGGAGTGTCCCAGGGGGTCCAGCTTGGGGCACTGAAGCTTTCTTT
TRBJ2-3,.,TRBD2,TRBV7-2,CASSLVPGGPTDTQYF,TGTGCCAGCAGCTTAGTTCCGGGGGGGCCGACAGATACGCAGTATTTT
TRBJ1-2,.,.,TRBV2,CASRARTESYGYTF,TGTGCCAGCAGGGCCCGGACAGAATCCTATGGCTACACCTTC
TRBJ2-7,.,.,TRBV9,CASSVEGDYEQYF,TGTGCCAGCAGCGTAGAGGGGGACTACGAGCAGTACTTC
TRBJ1-5,once,.,TRBV6-5,CASSYRDNQPQHF,TGTGCCAGCAGTTACCGCGACAATCAGCCCCAGCATTTT
TRBJ1-1,.,.,TRBV19,CASSIDGRWVNTEAFF,TGTGCCAGTAGTATAGATGGGAGGTGGGTGAACACTGAAGCTTTCTTT
TRBJ1-3,.,.,TRBV10-3,CATSSLGGSGNTIYF,TGTGCCACCAGTTCCCTGGGGGGCTCTGGAAACACCATATATTTT
TRBJ2-7,.,.,TRBV30,CAWSAGYEQYF,TGTGCCTGGAGTGCAGGCTACGAGCAGTACTTC
TRBJ2-7,.,.,TRBV20-1,CSASPFSSYEQYF,TGCAGTGCTAGTCCCTTTAGCTCCTACGAGCAGTACTTC
TRBJ1-6,.,.,TRBV4-1,CASSQGATYNSPLHF,TGCGCCAGCAGCCAAGGGGCCACCTATAATTCACCCCTCCACTTT
TRBJ1-6,.,TRBD1,TRBV4-1,CASSPHRGDSPLHF,TGCGCCAGCAGCCCGCACAGGGGTGATTCACCCCTCCACTTT
TRBJ2-7,.,TRBD1,TRBV18,CASSPLPGQNYEQYF,TGTGCCAGCTCACCACTACCGGGACAGAACTACGAGCAGTACTTC
TRBJ1-6,.,.,TRBV4-3,CASSGGGSPLHF,TGCGCCAGCAGCGGGGGGGGATCACCCCTCCACTTT
TRBJ2-7,once,TRBD1,TRBV6-2/TRBV6-3,CASSRDSSTYEQYF,TGTGCCAGCAGTCGGGACAGTTCGACCTACGAGCAGTACTTC
TRBJ1-2,.,.,TRBV18,CASSPLEDLRNYGYTF,TGTGCCAGCTCACCCTTAGAGGATCTTCGAAACTATGGCTACACCTTC
TRBJ1-6,.,.,TRBV9,CASSAEWTSGSPLHF,TGTGCCAGCAGCGCGGAGTGGACATCTGGTTCACCCCTCCACTTT
TRBJ1-5,.,.,TRBV28,CASSLFQGWQPQHF,TGTGCCAGCAGTTTATTCCAGGGCTGGCAGCCCCAGCATTTT
TRBJ2-1,.,.,TRBV20-1,CSAPRANEQFF,TGCAGTGCCCCCCGAGCTAATGAGCAGTTCTTC
TRBJ1-2,once,.,TRBV27,CASSYSPKTVGYTF,TGTGCCAGCAGTTATTCCCCTAAAACAGTTGGCTACACCTTC
TRBJ2-3,.,.,TRBV9,CASSVAGGSEGWPDTQYF,TGTGCCAGCAGCGTAGCTGGGGGTTCGGAGGGTTGGCCAGATACGCAGTATTTT
TRBJ1-1,.,TRBD1,TRBV7-9,CASSRTRTGGLLGDTEAFF,TGTGCCAGCAGCCGAACGAGGACAGGGGGCTTGTTGGGGGACACTGAAGCTTTCTTT
TRBJ2-2,once,TRBD1,TRBV2,CASRNTGVNTGELFF,TGTGCCAGCAGAAATACAGGGGTAAACACCGGGGAGCTGTTTTTT
TRBJ2-7,.,.,TRBV5-6,CASSLISVYEQYF,TGTGCCAGCAGCTTGATTAGTGTCTACGAGCAGTACTTC
TRBJ2-3,once,.,TRBV9,CASSALQGTSTDTQYF,TGTGCCAGCAGCGCGTTACAGGGGACTAGCACAGATACGCAGTATTTT
TRBJ1-1,.,.,TRBV21-1,CASKRTGPRGNTEAFF,TGTGCCAGCAAGAGGACAGGGCCTCGGGGGAACACTGAAGCTTTCTTT
TRBJ1-1,.,TRBD1,TRBV6-5,CASSPGQWNTEAFF,TGTGCCAGCAGCCCGGGACAGTGGAACACTGAAGCTTTCTTT
TRBJ2-2,.,TRBD2,TRBV24-1,CATSEDWTRRGANTGELFF,TGTGCCACCAGCGAAGATTGGACTAGACGGGGAGCGAACACCGGGGAGCTGTTTTTT
TRBJ2-6,.,.,TRBV5-8,CASPWGLTGTSSGANVLTF,TGTGCCAGCCCTTGGGGTCTAACAGGGACCAGCTCTGGGGCCAACGTCCTGACTTTC